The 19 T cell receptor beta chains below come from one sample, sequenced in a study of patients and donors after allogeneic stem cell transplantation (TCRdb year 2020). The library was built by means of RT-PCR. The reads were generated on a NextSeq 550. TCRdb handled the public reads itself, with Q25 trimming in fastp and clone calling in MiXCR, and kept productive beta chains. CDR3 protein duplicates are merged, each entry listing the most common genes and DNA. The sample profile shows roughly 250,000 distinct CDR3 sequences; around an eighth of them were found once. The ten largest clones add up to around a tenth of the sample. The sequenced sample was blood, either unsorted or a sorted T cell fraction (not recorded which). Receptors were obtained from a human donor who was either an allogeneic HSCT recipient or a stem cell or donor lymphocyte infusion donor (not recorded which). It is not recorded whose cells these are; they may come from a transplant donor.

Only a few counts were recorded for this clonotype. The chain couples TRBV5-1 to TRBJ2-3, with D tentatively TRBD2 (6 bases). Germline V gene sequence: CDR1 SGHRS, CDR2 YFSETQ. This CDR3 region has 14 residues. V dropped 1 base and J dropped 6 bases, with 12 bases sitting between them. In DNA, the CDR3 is TGCGCCAGCAGCTTGTCAAGCGGGTTGGATACGCAGTATTTT. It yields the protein CASSLSSGLDTQYF.

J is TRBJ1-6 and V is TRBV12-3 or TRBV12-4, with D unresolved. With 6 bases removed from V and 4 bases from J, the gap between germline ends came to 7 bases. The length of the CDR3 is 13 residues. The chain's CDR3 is CASRPQYNSPLHF. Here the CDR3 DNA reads TGTGCCAGCAGGCCACAGTATAATTCACCCCTCCACTTT.

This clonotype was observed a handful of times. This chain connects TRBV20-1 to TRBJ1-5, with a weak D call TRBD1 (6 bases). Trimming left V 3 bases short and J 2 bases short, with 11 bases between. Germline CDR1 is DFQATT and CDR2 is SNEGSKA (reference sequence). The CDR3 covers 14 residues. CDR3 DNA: TGCAGTGCTAGGAGCGCAGGGGGCAATCAGCCCCAGCATTTT. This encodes CSARSAGGNQPQHF.

CDR3 protein: CASSLESGDQPQHF. CDR3 coding DNA: TGTGCCAGCAGCTTGGAAAGTGGCGATCAGCCCCAGCATTTT. The gene calls are TRBV5-6 and TRBJ1-5; D is undetermined. The germline gives CDR1 SGHDT, CDR2 YYEEEE. V shed 0 bases and J shed 5 bases, with 9 bases lying between them. The CDR3 extends over 14 amino acids.

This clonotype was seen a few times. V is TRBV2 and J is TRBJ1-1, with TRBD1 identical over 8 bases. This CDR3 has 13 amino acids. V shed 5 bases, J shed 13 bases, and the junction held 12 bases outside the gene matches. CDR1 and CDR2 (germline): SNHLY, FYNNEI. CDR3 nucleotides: TGTGCCAGCAGTCGAAATGCAGGGGGCGGGATTTTCTTT. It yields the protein CASSRNAGGGIFF.

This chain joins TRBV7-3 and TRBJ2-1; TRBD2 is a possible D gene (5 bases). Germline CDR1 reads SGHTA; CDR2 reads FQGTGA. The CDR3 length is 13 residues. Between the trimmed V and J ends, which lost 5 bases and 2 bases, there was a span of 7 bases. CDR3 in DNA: TGTGCCAGCAGCCGCGGGCCCTACAATGAGCAGTTCTTC. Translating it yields CASSRGPYNEQFF. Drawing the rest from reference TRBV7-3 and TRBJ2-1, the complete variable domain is GAGVSQTPSNKVTEKGKYVELRCDPISGHTALYWYRQSLGQGPEFLIYFQGTGAADDSGLPNDRFFAVRPEGSVSTLKIQRTERGDSAVYLCASSRGPYNEQFFGPGTRLTVL.

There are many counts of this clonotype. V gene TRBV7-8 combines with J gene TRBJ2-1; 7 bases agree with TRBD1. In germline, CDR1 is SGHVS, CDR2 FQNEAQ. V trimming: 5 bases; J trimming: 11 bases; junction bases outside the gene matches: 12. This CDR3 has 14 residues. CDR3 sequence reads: CASSQTGQSLQQFF. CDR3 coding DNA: TGTGCCAGCAGCCAGACAGGGCAGAGTCTTCAGCAGTTCTTC.

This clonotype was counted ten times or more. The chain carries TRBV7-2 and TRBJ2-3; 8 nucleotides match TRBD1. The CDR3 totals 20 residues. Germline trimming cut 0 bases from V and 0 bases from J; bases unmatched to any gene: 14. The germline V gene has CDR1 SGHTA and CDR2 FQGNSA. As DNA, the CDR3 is TGTGCCAGCAGCTTAGCTTCTTTAGGTAGGACAGGGATGAGCACAGATACGCAGTATTTT. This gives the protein CASSLASLGRTGMSTDTQYF.

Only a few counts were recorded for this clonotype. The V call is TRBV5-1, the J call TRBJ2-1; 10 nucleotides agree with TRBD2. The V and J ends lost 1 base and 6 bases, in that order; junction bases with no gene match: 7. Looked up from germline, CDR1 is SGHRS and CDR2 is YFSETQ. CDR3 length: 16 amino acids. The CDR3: CASSLKLAGSANEQFF. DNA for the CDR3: TGCGCCAGCAGCTTGAAACTAGCGGGGTCGGCCAATGAGCAGTTCTTC.

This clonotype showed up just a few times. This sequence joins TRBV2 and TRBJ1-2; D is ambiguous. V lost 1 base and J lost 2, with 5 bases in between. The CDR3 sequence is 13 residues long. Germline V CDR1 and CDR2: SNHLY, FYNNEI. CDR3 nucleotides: TGTGCCAGCAGTGAAGGAACCAACTATGGCTACACCTTC. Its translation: CASSEGTNYGYTF. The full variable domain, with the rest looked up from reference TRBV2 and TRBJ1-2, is EPEVTQTPSHQVTQMGQEVILRCVPISNHLYFYWYRQILGQKVEFLVSFYNNEISEKSEIFDDQFSVERPDGSNFTLKIRSTKLEDSAMYFCASSEGTNYGYTFGSGTRLTVV.

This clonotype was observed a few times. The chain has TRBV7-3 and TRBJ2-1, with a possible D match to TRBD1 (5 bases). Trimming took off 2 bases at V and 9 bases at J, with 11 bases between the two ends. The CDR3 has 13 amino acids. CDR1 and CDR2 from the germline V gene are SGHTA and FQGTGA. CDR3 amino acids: CASSLAGAGEQFF. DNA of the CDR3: TGTGCCAGCAGCTTAGCTGGGGCAGGTGAGCAGTTCTTC.

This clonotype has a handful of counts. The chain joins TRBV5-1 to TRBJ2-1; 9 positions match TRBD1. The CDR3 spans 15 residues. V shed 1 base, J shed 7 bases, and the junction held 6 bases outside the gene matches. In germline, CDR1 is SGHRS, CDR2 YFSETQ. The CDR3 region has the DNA TGCGCCAGCAGCTTGTCCGGGACAGGGATGAATGAGCAGTTCTTC. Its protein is CASSLSGTGMNEQFF.

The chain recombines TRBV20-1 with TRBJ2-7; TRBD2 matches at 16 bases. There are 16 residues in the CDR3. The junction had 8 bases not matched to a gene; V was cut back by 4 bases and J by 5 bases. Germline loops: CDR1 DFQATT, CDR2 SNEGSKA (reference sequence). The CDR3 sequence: CSAIPGLAGGRNEQYF. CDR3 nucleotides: TGCAGTGCTATTCCGGGACTAGCGGGGGGGCGGAACGAGCAGTACTTC.

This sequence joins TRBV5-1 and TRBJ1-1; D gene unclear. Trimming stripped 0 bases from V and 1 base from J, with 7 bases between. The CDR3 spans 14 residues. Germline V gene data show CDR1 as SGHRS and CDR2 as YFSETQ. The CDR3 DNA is TGCGCCAGCAGCTTGGAGAACAGGAACACTGAAGCTTTCTTT. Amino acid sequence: CASSLENRNTEAFF. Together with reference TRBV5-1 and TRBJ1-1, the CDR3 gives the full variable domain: KAGVTQTPRYLIKTRGQQVTLSCSPISGHRSVSWYQQTPGQGLQFLFEYFSETQRNKGNFPGRFSGRQFSNSRSEMNVSTLELGDSALYLCASSLENRNTEAFFGQGTRLTVV.

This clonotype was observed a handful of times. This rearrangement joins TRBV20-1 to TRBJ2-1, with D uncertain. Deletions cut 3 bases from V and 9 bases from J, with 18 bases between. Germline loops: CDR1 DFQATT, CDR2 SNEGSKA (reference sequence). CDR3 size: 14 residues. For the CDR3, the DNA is TGCAGTGCTAGTTCTATGGGTGGTTTGGGTGAGCAGTTCTTC. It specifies CSASSMGGLGEQFF.

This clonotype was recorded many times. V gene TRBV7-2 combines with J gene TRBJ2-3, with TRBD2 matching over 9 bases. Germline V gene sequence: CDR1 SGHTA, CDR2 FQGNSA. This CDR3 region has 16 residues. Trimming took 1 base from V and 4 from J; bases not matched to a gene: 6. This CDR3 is CASSLVAGGLADTQYF. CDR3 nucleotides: TGTGCCAGCAGCTTAGTCGCGGGGGGGCTTGCAGATACGCAGTATTTT.

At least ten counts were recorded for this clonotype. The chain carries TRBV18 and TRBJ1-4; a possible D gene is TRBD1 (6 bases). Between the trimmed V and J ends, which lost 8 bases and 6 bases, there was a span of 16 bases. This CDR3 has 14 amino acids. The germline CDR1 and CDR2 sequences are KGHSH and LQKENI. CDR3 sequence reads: CASDPEGHYEKLFF. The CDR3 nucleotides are TGTGCCAGCGACCCGGAGGGACACTATGAAAAACTGTTTTTT.

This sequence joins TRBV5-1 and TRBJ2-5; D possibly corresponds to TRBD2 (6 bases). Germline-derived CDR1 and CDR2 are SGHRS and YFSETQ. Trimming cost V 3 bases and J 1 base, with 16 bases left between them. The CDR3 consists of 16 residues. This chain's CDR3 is CASSWGDSGRQETQYF. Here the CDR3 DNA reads TGCGCCAGCAGCTGGGGGGACTCCGGGCGCCAAGAGACCCAGTACTTC.

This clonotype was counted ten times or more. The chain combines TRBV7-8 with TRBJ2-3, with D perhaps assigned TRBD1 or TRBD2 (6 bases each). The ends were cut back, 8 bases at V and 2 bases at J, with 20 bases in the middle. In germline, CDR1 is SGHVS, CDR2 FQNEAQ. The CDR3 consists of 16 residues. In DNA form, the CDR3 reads TGTGCCAGCCGGAGGGGTAGAGGGGGGAACACAGATACGCAGTATTTT. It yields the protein CASRRGRGGNTDTQYF.